This is a list of T cell receptor beta chains from one sample in a study of blood T cells in healthy people across ages. One entry per CDR3 protein results from TCRdb running MiXCR on the 5' RACE reads. Of roughly 800,000 distinct CDR3 sequences listed, roughly 53% were seen once; the top ten hold approximately 41%. The sequenced material came from blood. The source of these receptors is a man aged 80 or over in good health. Each CDR3 is given with its conserved first and last residue. D genes are given only for firm matches.

len: 15
j_gene: TRBJ2-7
d_gene: TRBD1
v_gene: TRBV20-1
CDR3aa: CSANTPGQNSYEQYF

len: 13
j_gene: TRBJ2-5
d_gene: NA
v_gene: TRBV20-1
CDR3aa: CSAHSVNQETQYF

len: 12
j_gene: TRBJ2-2
d_gene: NA
v_gene: TRBV16
CDR3aa: CASSQVSGELFF

len: 15
j_gene: TRBJ2-5
d_gene: NA
v_gene: TRBV29-1
CDR3aa: CSVGDSVAAEETQYF

len: 15
j_gene: TRBJ2-3
d_gene: TRBD1
v_gene: TRBV20-1
CDR3aa: CSAYGTGRGTDTQYF

len: 14
j_gene: TRBJ2-5
d_gene: NA
v_gene: TRBV5-1
CDR3aa: CASSLEGGPLEQYF

len: 13
j_gene: TRBJ2-1
d_gene: NA
v_gene: TRBV27
CDR3aa: CASSLNWADEQFF

len: 17
j_gene: TRBJ2-3
d_gene: NA
v_gene: TRBV9
CDR3aa: CASSYDTRFGDTDTQYF

len: 15
j_gene: TRBJ2-3
d_gene: NA
v_gene: TRBV5-6
CDR3aa: CASSLPASSTDTQYF

len: 13
j_gene: TRBJ1-3
d_gene: NA
v_gene: TRBV20-1
CDR3aa: CSARATNENTIYF

len: 14
j_gene: TRBJ2-7
d_gene: TRBD2
v_gene: TRBV12-3/TRBV12-4
CDR3aa: CASRPREGSYEQYF

len: 13
j_gene: TRBJ2-1
d_gene: NA
v_gene: TRBV27
CDR3aa: CASSFGAGTMEFF

len: 14
j_gene: TRBJ2-7
d_gene: NA
v_gene: TRBV20-1
CDR3aa: CSARDRRGHDEQYF

len: 15
j_gene: TRBJ2-1
d_gene: TRBD2
v_gene: TRBV7-3
CDR3aa: CASSPTSGSRDEQFF

len: 14
j_gene: TRBJ1-5
d_gene: TRBD1
v_gene: TRBV6-6
CDR3aa: CASRRTGDSGPQHF

len: 18
j_gene: TRBJ2-5
d_gene: TRBD2
v_gene: TRBV6-1
CDR3aa: CASRNPSPGLAGDETQYF

len: 13
j_gene: TRBJ2-7
d_gene: NA
v_gene: TRBV11-2
CDR3aa: CASSLEVISEQYF

len: 15
j_gene: TRBJ2-5
d_gene: TRBD2
v_gene: TRBV7-2
CDR3aa: CASSLGRGGSYERYF

len: 17
j_gene: TRBJ1-2
d_gene: NA
v_gene: TRBV13
CDR3aa: CASSSPSMDQQEDGYTF

len: 16
j_gene: TRBJ2-1
d_gene: NA
v_gene: TRBV9
CDR3aa: CASSVGPGGPGNEQFF

len: 10
j_gene: TRBJ2-7
d_gene: NA
v_gene: TRBV29-1
CDR3aa: CSARGYEQYF

len: 15
j_gene: TRBJ2-1
d_gene: NA
v_gene: TRBV6-2/TRBV6-3
CDR3aa: CASSPARGGYNEQFF

len: 15
j_gene: TRBJ2-3
d_gene: NA
v_gene: TRBV20-1
CDR3aa: CSAHTTPAWADTQYF

len: 13
j_gene: TRBJ2-3
d_gene: NA
v_gene: TRBV6-5
CDR3aa: CASSYSPGNTQYF

len: 16
j_gene: TRBJ2-3
d_gene: NA
v_gene: TRBV20-1
CDR3aa: CSARDPQLGVADTQYF

len: 17
j_gene: TRBJ2-5
d_gene: TRBD2
v_gene: TRBV3-1
CDR3aa: CASSQFAGTRRQETQYF

len: 14
j_gene: TRBJ2-4
d_gene: NA
v_gene: TRBV12-3/TRBV12-4
CDR3aa: CASSLGSGLNIQYF

len: 13
j_gene: TRBJ2-1
d_gene: TRBD2
v_gene: TRBV27
CDR3aa: CASVGRSNNEQFF

len: 12
j_gene: TRBJ1-2
d_gene: NA
v_gene: TRBV20-1
CDR3aa: CSARGQDYGYTF

len: 16
j_gene: TRBJ2-1
d_gene: NA
v_gene: TRBV7-2
CDR3aa: CASSLGTADPLDEQFF

len: 14
j_gene: TRBJ2-3
d_gene: NA
v_gene: TRBV7-2
CDR3aa: CASSLLQVADTQYF

len: 14
j_gene: TRBJ1-5
d_gene: NA
v_gene: TRBV10-3
CDR3aa: CAISEALGNQPQHF

len: 15
j_gene: NA
d_gene: TRBD2
v_gene: TRBV20-1
CDR3aa: CSARDATSGSYEQYF

len: 14
j_gene: TRBJ2-3
d_gene: TRBD2
v_gene: TRBV7-2
CDR3aa: CASSPTSGTDTQYF

len: 17
j_gene: TRBJ2-4
d_gene: TRBD2
v_gene: TRBV20-1
CDR3aa: CSARDGRTAVAKNIQYF

len: 18
j_gene: TRBJ2-6
d_gene: TRBD2
v_gene: TRBV9
CDR3aa: CASSVGGLAEPWANVLTF

len: 15
j_gene: TRBJ2-7
d_gene: NA
v_gene: TRBV10-2
CDR3aa: CASSEWGRALYEQYF

len: 14
j_gene: NA
d_gene: TRBD2
v_gene: TRBV20-1
CDR3aa: CSALRTSGAYEQYF

len: 15
j_gene: TRBJ2-2
d_gene: TRBD2
v_gene: TRBV5-1
CDR3aa: CASRLAVMNTGELFF